The TCR beta chain described here comes from a study of CD8 T cells in ankylosing spondylitis. Findings and limits, study-wide: Clones tied to disease were said to be significantly enriched in matched ankylosing spondylitis synovial fluid. Apparently characteristic of ankylosing spondylitis blood was a TCR beta motif (about 8 highly homologous variants).

In TCRdb, the 5' RACE reads were re-called with MiXCR into one record per CDR3 protein. The profile shows hundreds of thousands of distinct CDR3 sequences, over 15% of them singletons. V shed 5 bases, J shed 4 bases, and the junction held 7 bases outside the gene matches. CDR1 and CDR2 (germline): SGHTA, FQGNSA. The CDR3 extends over 15 amino acids. Concerning this clonotype itself: Antigen specificity is unknown.

The TCR comes from a male donor with ankylosing spondylitis. J is TRBJ1-2 and V is TRBV7-2; 10 bases are shared with TRBD1. Sequencing was done on a sample of blood, either unsorted or a sorted T cell fraction (not recorded which). The CDR3 nucleotides are TGTGCCAGCAGCGAATGGACAGGGGGAGCCTATGGCTACACCTTC. It is translated as CASSEWTGGAYGYTF.